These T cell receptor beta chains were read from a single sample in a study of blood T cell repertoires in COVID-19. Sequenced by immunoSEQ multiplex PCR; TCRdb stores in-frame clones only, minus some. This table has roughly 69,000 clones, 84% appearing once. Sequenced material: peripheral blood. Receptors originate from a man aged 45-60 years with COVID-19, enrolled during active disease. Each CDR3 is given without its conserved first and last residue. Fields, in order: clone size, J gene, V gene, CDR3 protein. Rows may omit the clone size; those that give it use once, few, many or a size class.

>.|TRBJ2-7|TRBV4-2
ASSQRKGTSGGRLYEQY
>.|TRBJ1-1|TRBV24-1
ATSDFGFKAAMNTEAF
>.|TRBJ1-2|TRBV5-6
ASSQDKGSTIDGYT
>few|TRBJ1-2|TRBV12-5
ASGGTVNYGYT
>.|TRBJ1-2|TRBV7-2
ASSPQATGLEGYT
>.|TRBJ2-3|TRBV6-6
ASSPGGLSSGSTDTQY
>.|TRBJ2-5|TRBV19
ASSTVYQETQY
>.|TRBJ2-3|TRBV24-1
ATSDHGQQDTQY
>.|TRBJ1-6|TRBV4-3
ASSQDGSGFNSPLH
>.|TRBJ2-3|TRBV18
ASSPGLAGTDTQY
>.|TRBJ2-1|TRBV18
ASSPVLPRQGTLIDEQF
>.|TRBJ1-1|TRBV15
ATSTHRGLGTEAF
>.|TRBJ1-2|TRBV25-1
ASMGSVYGYT
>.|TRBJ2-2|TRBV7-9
ASSFRNTGELF
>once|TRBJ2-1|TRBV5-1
ASSRIEEAEQF
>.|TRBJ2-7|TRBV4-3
ASSQAQGRGYEQY
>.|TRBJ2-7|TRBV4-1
ASSQDDRGSYEQY
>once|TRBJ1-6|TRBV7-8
ASSGTETYNSPLH
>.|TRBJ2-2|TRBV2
ASSYLTGANTGELF
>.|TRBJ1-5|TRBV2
ASNLRWAQPQH
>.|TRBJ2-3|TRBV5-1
ASSSYGSYDGMGTQY
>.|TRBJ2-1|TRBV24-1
ATSDPRAYNEQF
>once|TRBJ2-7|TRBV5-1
ASSPQPGLDYEQY
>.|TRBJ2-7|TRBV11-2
ASSQERGPTHEQY
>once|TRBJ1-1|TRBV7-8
ASRGAAGMF
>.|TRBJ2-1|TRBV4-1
ASSQVVPGQGINEQF
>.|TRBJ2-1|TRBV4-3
ASSQSSVGVDNEQF
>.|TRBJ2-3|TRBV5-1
ASSLIPGTDTQY
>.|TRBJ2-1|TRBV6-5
ATRARDNEQF
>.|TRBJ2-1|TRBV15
ATSRELEASNEQF
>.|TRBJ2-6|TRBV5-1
ASSLDAGRSGANVLT
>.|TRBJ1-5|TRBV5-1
ASSFSGQDQPQH
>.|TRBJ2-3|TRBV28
ASSLSAGSYTDTQY
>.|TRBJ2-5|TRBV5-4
ASSATGSRETQY
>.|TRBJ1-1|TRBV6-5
ASSPGGPDGAF
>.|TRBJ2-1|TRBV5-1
ASSFQYNEQF
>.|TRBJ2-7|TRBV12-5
ASGLSGDIPSYEQY
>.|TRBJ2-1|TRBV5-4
ASRRAGFKAHEQF
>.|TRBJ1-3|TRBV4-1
ASSRFRGTGNTIY
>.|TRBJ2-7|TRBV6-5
AVSQGSRNEQY
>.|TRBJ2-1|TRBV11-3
ASSFGGTLNNEQF
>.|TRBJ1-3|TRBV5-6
ASSFGQGNGNTIY
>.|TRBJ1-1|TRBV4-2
ASSQEVGGGTMEAF
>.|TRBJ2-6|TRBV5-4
ASSLAETGLSGANVLT
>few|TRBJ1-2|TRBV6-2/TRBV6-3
ASSFDRHYGYT
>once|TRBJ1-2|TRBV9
ASSTTGQAAGGYT
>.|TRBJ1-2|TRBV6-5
ASSRSAGNYGYT
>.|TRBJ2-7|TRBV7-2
ASSLGQVTYEQY
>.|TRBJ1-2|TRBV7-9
ASSPLSDRAVGYT
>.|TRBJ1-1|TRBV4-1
ASSPPYPGTEAF
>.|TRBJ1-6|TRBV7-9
ASSQINSPLH
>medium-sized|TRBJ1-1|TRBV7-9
ASSSINRGQTEAF